The rows below give T cell receptor beta chains drawn from one sample of a study of T cell changes during pregnancy in multiple sclerosis. The table came from immunoSEQ multiplex PCR; TCRdb's copy has only in-frame clones and leaves some out. Of more than 85,000 clones listed, approximately 92% are singletons. The specimen was peripheral blood, collected in the second trimester of pregnancy. All receptors come from a female donor with multiple sclerosis, enrolled in a pregnancy study. The CDR3 runs from the conserved cysteine through the conserved F or W. The D gene is left open where the match is weak. The size of a clone is reported for some rows only, either as once, few or many, or as a class for expanded clones.

>TRBV6-1|NA|TRBJ1-5|NA
CASSFRGAYQPQHF
TGTGCCAGCAGTTTCCGGGGGGCCTATCAGCCCCAGCATTTT
>TRBV9|NA|TRBJ2-3|TRBD2
CASSVGGGGFTDTQYF
TGTGCCAGCAGCGTAGGTGGGGGGGGGTTCACAGATACGCAGTATTTT
>TRBV7-8|NA|TRBJ1-4|TRBD1
CASRDRAGEVEKLFF
TGTGCCAGCAGGGACAGGGCTGGAGAAGTTGAAAAACTGTTTTTT
>TRBV2|NA|TRBJ1-1|NA
CASRHRGVTEAFF
TGTGCCAGCAGGCATCGCGGCGTCACTGAAGCTTTCTTT
>TRBV6-1|NA|TRBJ1-5|TRBD1
CASSVKPGQGAYSNQPQHF
TGTGCCAGCAGTGTAAAGCCGGGACAGGGGGCCTATAGCAATCAGCCCCAGCATTTT
>TRBV5-1|NA|TRBJ2-5|TRBD2
CASSFGLAGREGETQYF
TGCGCCAGCAGCTTTGGACTAGCGGGCCGCGAGGGAGAGACCCAGTACTTC
>TRBV11-2|few|TRBJ2-3|TRBD2
CASSPGALAGADTQYF
TGTGCCAGCAGCCCGGGGGCACTAGCGGGGGCAGATACGCAGTATTTT
>TRBV28|NA|TRBJ2-1|NA
CASSVSASPYNEQFF
TGTGCCAGCAGTGTTAGCGCATCTCCCTACAATGAGCAGTTCTTC
>TRBV5-1|NA|TRBJ1-3|NA
CASSLNRASGNTIYF
TGCGCCAGCAGCTTGAACAGAGCCTCTGGAAACACCATATATTTT
>TRBV30|NA|TRBJ1-1|NA
CAWSRGNRWAEAFF
TGTGCCTGGAGTCGAGGGAATCGGTGGGCTGAAGCTTTCTTT
>TRBV21-1|NA|TRBJ1-5|NA
CASSGRTGAWDQPQHF
TGTGCCAGCAGCGGCAGGACAGGGGCATGGGATCAGCCCCAGCATTTT
>TRBV27|few|TRBJ2-2|NA
CASSPRGAANTGELFF
TGTGCCAGCAGTCCCCGGGGAGCCGCGAACACCGGGGAGCTGTTTTTT
>TRBV30|NA|TRBJ1-3|TRBD1
CAWSPGTGNTIYF
TGTGCCTGGAGTCCAGGGACAGGCAACACCATATATTTT
>TRBV5-8|NA|TRBJ1-5|NA
CASSLVSARQGNQPQHF
TGTGCCAGCAGCTTGGTATCGGCCCGTCAGGGCAATCAGCCCCAGCATTTT
>TRBV4-1|NA|TRBJ2-7|TRBD2
CASSPGTSGTYEQYF
TGCGCCAGCAGCCCTGGGACTAGCGGGACCTACGAGCAGTACTTC
>TRBV15|NA|TRBJ2-2|NA
CATSRVTGGPGELFF
TGTGCCACCAGCAGGGTGACAGGCGGACCCGGGGAGCTGTTTTTT
>TRBV19|once|TRBJ1-1|NA
CATAARDKPYQGEAFF
TGTGCCACCGCGGCACGGGACAAACCTTACCAGGGGGAAGCTTTCTTT
>TRBV11-2|NA|TRBJ1-3|TRBD1
CASSPGQGVSVTIYF
TGTGCCAGCAGCCCAGGACAGGGGGTTTCTGTCACCATATATTTT
>TRBV30|NA|TRBJ2-3|TRBD2
CAWKREGQGDTQYF
TGTGCCTGGAAGCGGGAGGGCCAAGGAGATACGCAGTATTTT
>TRBV9|NA|TRBJ2-2|NA
CASSPRLASTGELFF
TGTGCCAGCAGCCCCCGACTGGCCAGCACCGGGGAGCTGTTTTTT
>TRBV28|NA|TRBJ2-3|TRBD2
CASSSPRLAGLGTDTQYF
TGTGCCAGCAGCTCACCGAGACTAGCGGGACTGGGCACAGATACGCAGTATTTT
>TRBV6-5|NA|TRBJ1-1|NA
CASSWTSKATEAFF
TGTGCCAGCAGTTGGACTTCCAAGGCAACTGAAGCTTTCTTT
>TRBV27|NA|TRBJ2-1|NA
CASSFREFDEQFF
TGTGCCAGCAGTTTCCGGGAGTTTGATGAGCAGTTCTTC
>TRBV6-5|NA|TRBJ1-3|NA
CASRSGLIGNTIYF
TGTGCCAGCCGCTCCGGACTGATTGGAAACACCATATATTTT
>TRBV7-2|NA|TRBJ1-2|NA
CASSLDPSPGLYGYTF
TGTGCCAGCAGCTTAGACCCCAGCCCCGGACTCTATGGCTACACCTTC
>TRBV19|NA|TRBJ1-3|NA
CASSIRGHSGNTIYF
TGTGCCAGTAGTATCCGCGGACATTCCGGAAACACCATATATTTT
>TRBV6-1|NA|TRBJ2-4|NA
CASSERAGIRAKNIQYF
TGTGCCAGCAGTGAAAGGGCGGGGATAAGGGCCAAAAACATTCAGTACTTC
>TRBV27|NA|TRBJ2-7|NA
CASSSMTGAEQYF
TGTGCCAGCAGTTCAATGACAGGTGCCGAGCAGTACTTC
>TRBV7-9|NA|TRBJ1-5|NA
CASSSSGRSNQPQHF
TGTGCCAGCAGCTCCTCGGGAAGGAGCAATCAGCCCCAGCATTTT
>TRBV4-1|once|TRBJ1-1|NA
CASSRGRTEAFF
TGCGCCAGCAGCCGGGGGCGGACTGAAGCTTTCTTT
>TRBV7-3|NA|TRBJ2-5|NA
CASSSGRKETQYF
TGTGCCAGCAGCAGCGGGCGTAAAGAGACCCAGTACTTC
>TRBV5-1|NA|TRBJ2-3|TRBD1
CASSLGQGELDTQYF
TGCGCCAGCAGCCTCGGACAGGGTGAATTAGATACGCAGTATTTT
>TRBV2|NA|TRBJ2-1|NA
CASSSDRGNEQFF
TGTGCCAGCAGTTCGGACAGAGGCAATGAGCAGTTCTTC
>TRBV18|NA|TRBJ1-3|NA
CASSPLAAGISGNTIYF
TGTGCCAGCTCACCGTTAGCGGCTGGGATCTCTGGAAACACCATATATTTT
>TRBV5-1|NA|TRBJ2-2|TRBD1
CASSFGRGRRDGELFF
TGCGCCAGCAGCTTCGGAAGGGGGCGCAGGGACGGGGAGCTGTTTTTT
>TRBV7-2|NA|TRBJ1-1|NA
CASSFGPEAFF
TGTGCCAGCAGCTTTGGGCCTGAAGCTTTCTTT
>TRBV18|NA|TRBJ2-7|TRBD2
CASSPVSRRILAGLAGEAYYEQYF
TGTGCCAGCTCACCAGTGAGTAGACGGATACTAGCCGGACTAGCGGGAGAAGCCTACTACGAGCAGTACTTC
>TRBV10-3|NA|TRBJ1-2|NA
CAISQGDGYTF
TGTGCCATCAGCCAGGGTGATGGCTACACCTTC
>TRBV6-1|NA|TRBJ1-6|TRBD1
CASTNRGVGNSPLHF
TGTGCCAGCACCAACAGGGGCGTCGGGAATTCACCCCTCCACTTT
>TRBV9|few|TRBJ2-7|NA
CASSVGGLAYEQYF
TGTGCCAGCAGCGTAGGGGGACTGGCCTACGAGCAGTACTTC
>TRBV28|NA|TRBJ2-7|TRBD2
CASSLLGSGSQIEQYF
TGTGCCAGCAGTTTACTTGGTAGCGGGAGTCAAATCGAGCAGTACTTC
>TRBV25-1|NA|TRBJ2-7|NA
CASSVSGTYEQYF
TGTGCCAGCAGTGTCAGTGGCACCTACGAGCAGTACTTC
>TRBV7-6|NA|TRBJ1-3|NA
CASSLAPNRRSGNTIYF
TGTGCCAGCAGCTTAGCCCCTAATCGGAGATCTGGAAACACCATATATTTT
>TRBV15|NA|TRBJ1-2|NA
CATSGGTDYGYTF
TGTGCCACCAGCGGCGGGACGGACTATGGCTACACCTTC
>TRBV9|NA|TRBJ2-3|NA
CASSVAAGPSTDTQYF
TGTGCCAGCAGCGTAGCGGCAGGTCCTAGCACAGATACGCAGTATTTT
>TRBV9|once|TRBJ2-3|NA
CASSRQTSTDTQYF
TGTGCCAGCAGCCGACAGACTAGCACAGATACGCAGTATTTT
>TRBV9|NA|TRBJ1-6|TRBD1
CASSAMTGGNSPLHF
TGTGCCAGCAGCGCGATGACAGGGGGTAATTCACCCCTCCACTTT
>TRBV6-5|NA|TRBJ2-2|NA
CASSRGTTWELFF
TGTGCCAGCAGCCGCGGCACTACTTGGGAGCTGTTTTTT
>TRBV13|NA|TRBJ2-3|NA
CASSLTSRTDTQYF
TGTGCCAGCAGCTTAACTAGCCGCACAGATACGCAGTATTTT
>TRBV6-1|NA|TRBJ1-2|NA
CASSESSGSYGYTF
TGTGCCAGCAGTGAATCCTCAGGGTCCTATGGCTACACCTTC
>TRBV15|NA|TRBJ1-2|TRBD1
CATSRDRTGDGYTF
TGTGCCACCAGCAGAGATAGGACAGGGGACGGCTACACCTTC
>TRBV2|NA|TRBJ1-6|NA
CASMGENNSPLHF
TGTGCCAGCATGGGAGAAAATAATTCACCCCTCCACTTT
>TRBV5-6|few|TRBJ1-2|NA
CASSFDSPAGYTF
TGTGCCAGCAGCTTCGACAGCCCGGCGGGCTACACCTTC
>TRBV7-6|NA|TRBJ1-1|NA
CASSSTGHWNTEAFF
TGTGCCAGCAGTTCCACAGGGCATTGGAACACTGAAGCTTTCTTT
>TRBV7-6|NA|TRBJ2-7|TRBD1
CASSFDTRGRGEQYF
TGTGCCAGCAGCTTTGACACTAGGGGGCGCGGTGAGCAGTACTTC
>TRBV7-9|NA|TRBJ2-1|TRBD1
CASSSRDRGPHNEQFF
TGTGCCAGCAGCTCTAGGGACAGGGGGCCGCACAATGAGCAGTTCTTC
>TRBV27|medium-sized|TRBJ2-5|TRBD1
CASSIQGLQETQYF
TGTGCCAGCAGTATACAGGGGTTACAAGAGACCCAGTACTTC